One sample yielded the 4 T cell receptor beta chains listed below, sequenced in a study of blood T cell repertoires in COVID-19. The protocol was immunoSEQ multiplex PCR, while the TCRdb copy is restricted to in-frame clones and leaves out a portion. The sample carries approximately 26,000 clones, over 90% recorded once. The sample comprised peripheral blood. The source is a human donor in a cohort sampled during active COVID-19.

The rearrangement joins TRBV19 to TRBJ1-6; D unresolved. CDR3 length equals 13 residues. V was trimmed by 8 bases and J by 6 bases, leaving 11 bases between them. Germline V CDR1 and CDR2: LNHDA, SQIVND (reference sequence). CDR3 sequence reads: CASGQIANSPLHF. CDR3 in DNA: TGTGCCAGTGGGCAGATTGCTAATTCACCCCTCCACTTT.

V usage is TRBV3-1 (or the pseudogene TRBV3-2) and J usage is TRBJ2-7, with unresolved D. V lost 2 bases to trimming and J lost 3 bases, with 5 bases between them. This CDR3 spans 12 amino acids. In germline, CDR1 is LGHDT, CDR2 YNNKEL (reference sequence). CDR3 coding DNA: TGTGCCAGCAGCCAAACAATCTACGAGCAGTACTTC. Residues: CASSQTIYEQYF.

The CDR3, as DNA: TGTGCCAGCAGCTTGACAGGGCAAACTGAAGCTTTCTTT. Translated: CASSLTGQTEAFF. The rearrangement links TRBV5-5 to TRBJ1-1, with a possible D match to TRBD1 (6 bases). V lost 1 base to trimming and J lost 5 bases, with 9 bases between them. The CDR3 spans 13 residues. In germline, CDR1 is SGHKS, CDR2 YYEKEE (reference sequence).

The V gene is TRBV7-9, the J gene TRBJ1-4; D remains ambiguous. This CDR3 region has 12 residues. The V end was cut by 3 bases, the J end by 8 bases, with 7 bases between. CDR1 and CDR2 (germline): SEHNR, FQNEAQ (reference sequence). The CDR3 bases are TGTGCCAGCAGCTTGGACTTGGAAAAACTGTTTTTT. It specifies CASSLDLEKLFF.